This T cell receptor (beta chain) was retrieved from a study of blood T cell repertoires in COVID-19. Using immunoSEQ multiplex PCR, the repertoire was profiled, and TCRdb retains in-frame clones only, with some absent. This table holds some 160,000 clones, 79% found once. The germline gives CDR1 WSHSY, CDR2 SAAADI. This CDR3 has 13 residues. A remark on this clone: The junction differs from germline at one of its ends, possibly a read error. This CDR3 is also generated by other DNA sequences in the sample.

The chain couples TRBV10-2 to TRBJ1-6; no clear D gene. This TCR was recovered from a man in his forties or fifties with active or convalescent COVID-19. Sequencing was done on a sample of peripheral blood. Here the CDR3 reads CASGGDLNSPLHF. CDR3 sequence (DNA): TGCGCCAGCGGCGGAGACCTTAATTCACCCCTCCATTTT.